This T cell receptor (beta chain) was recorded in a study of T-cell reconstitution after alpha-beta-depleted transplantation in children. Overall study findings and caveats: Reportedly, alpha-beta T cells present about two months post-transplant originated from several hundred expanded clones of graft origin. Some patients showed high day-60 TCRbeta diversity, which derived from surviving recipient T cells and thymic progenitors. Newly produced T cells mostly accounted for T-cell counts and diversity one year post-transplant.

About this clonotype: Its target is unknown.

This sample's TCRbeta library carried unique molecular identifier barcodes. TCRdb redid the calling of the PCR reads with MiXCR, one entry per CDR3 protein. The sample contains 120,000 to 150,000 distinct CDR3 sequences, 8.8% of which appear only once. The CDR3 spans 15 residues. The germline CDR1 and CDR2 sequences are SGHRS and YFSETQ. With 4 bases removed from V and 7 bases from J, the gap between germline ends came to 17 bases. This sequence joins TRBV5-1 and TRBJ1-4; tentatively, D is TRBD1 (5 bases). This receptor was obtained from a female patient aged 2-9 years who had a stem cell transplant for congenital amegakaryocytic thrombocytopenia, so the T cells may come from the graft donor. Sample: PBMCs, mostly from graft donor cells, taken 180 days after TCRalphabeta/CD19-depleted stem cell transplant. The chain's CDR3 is CASSGSGTAFEKLFF. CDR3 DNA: TGCGCCAGCAGCGGATCCGGGACGGCCTTTGAAAAACTGTTTTTT.